The 31 T cell receptor beta chains given below trace back to one sample, sequenced in a study of metastatic and nonmetastatic thyroid tumors. No treatment had been given to any patient before thyroid surgery. MiXCR was used by TCRdb to re-call the PCR reads. The table shows about 19,000 clones, with roughly 25% occurring only once. The sequencing sample was made of blood. The receptors were sampled from a male donor with papillary thyroid cancer or a benign thyroid nodule (not recorded which). Some clones in this sample may be carry-over from other donors' samples.

This clone was counted a few times. The rearrangement uses TRBV15 and TRBJ1-2; D gene ambiguous. Between the trimmed V and J ends, which lost 0 bases and 2 bases, there was a span of 7 bases. Germline V gene data show CDR1 as LNHNV and CDR2 as YYDKDF (reference sequence). CDR3 length equals 14 residues. The CDR3 loop is CATSRDRTNYGYTF. CDR3 bases: TGTGCCACCAGCAGAGACAGAACAAACTATGGCTACACCTTC.

J is TRBJ2-1 and V is TRBV19; D remains ambiguous. Germline V gives CDR1 LNHDA, CDR2 SQIVND (reference sequence). Trimming left V 8 bases short and J 0 bases short, with 14 bases between. The CDR3 is 15 amino acids. The CDR3 loop reads CASGQSESSYNEQFF. CDR3 in DNA: TGTGCCAGTGGTCAATCTGAGAGCTCCTACAATGAGCAGTTCTTC.

With respect to this clone: At one end the junction does not follow the germline gene, possibly because of a read error. The chain joins TRBV19 to TRBJ2-3, with D tentatively TRBD1 (5 bases). Germline assignment: CDR1 LNHDA and CDR2 SQIVND (reference sequence). This CDR3 is built from 15 residues. The DNA for the CDR3 is TGTGCCAGTAGTATGGCTATCGGGCTCACAGGTACGCAGTATTTT. Translated, it gives CASSMAIGLTGTQYF.

The rearrangement links TRBV28 to TRBJ2-7; perhaps TRBD1 as D (6 bases). With 4 bases removed from V and 4 bases from J, the gap between germline ends came to 17 bases. CDR1 and CDR2 (germline): MDHEN, SYDVKM. The CDR3 sequence is 15 residues long. The CDR3 DNA reads as TGTGCCAGCAGTTCCCAGGGGATTCCGGGGTACGAGCAGTACTTC. This translates into CASSSQGIPGYEQYF.

A few counts support this clone. The chain couples TRBV6-1 to TRBJ2-2; TRBD1 aligns across 11 bases. The CDR3 length is 14 residues. Trimming removed 7 bases from V and 6 bases from J; junction bases left unmatched: 4. In germline, CDR1 is MNHNS, CDR2 SASEGT. This CDR3 is CASKGQGDSGELFF. Here the CDR3 DNA reads TGTGCCAGCAAGGGACAGGGGGACTCCGGGGAGCTGTTTTTT.

This clone is judged medium-sized (0.01 to 0.1%). This rearrangement joins TRBV27 to TRBJ1-3; D possibly corresponds to TRBD1 (6 bases). This CDR3 is built from 14 residues. V lost 5 bases to trimming and J lost 3 bases, with 11 bases between them. The V gene's germline CDR1 is MNHEY and CDR2 SMNVEV (reference sequence). The CDR3 protein is CASSPRGYGNTIYF. In nucleotides, the CDR3 is TGTGCCAGCAGTCCTAGGGGGTATGGAAACACCATATATTTT.

This clone has a handful of counts. The rearrangement links TRBV20-1 to TRBJ1-5, with 8 bases that match TRBD1. V lost 2 bases and J lost 6; bases outside the gene matches: 6. The V gene's germline CDR1 is DFQATT and CDR2 SNEGSKA (reference sequence). The CDR3 runs to 14 residues. CDR3 coding DNA: TGCAGTGCTAGAATCCAGGGGGCGGGTCAGCCCCAGCATTTT. Protein product: CSARIQGAGQPQHF.

The table lists this clone with a few counts. The chain combines TRBV27 with TRBJ2-3; D remains ambiguous. V lost 4 bases, J lost 1 base, and 9 bases lay in between. Germline CDR1 reads MNHEY; CDR2 reads SMNVEV (reference sequence). The CDR3 totals 14 residues. In nucleotides, the CDR3 is TGTGCCAGCAGTTCAGGATGGGGCACAGATACGCAGTATTTT. Translated: CASSSGWGTDTQYF.

The chain joins TRBV7-6 to TRBJ1-4; D is ambiguous. The V end was cut by 5 bases, the J end by 5 bases, with 12 bases between. CDR1 is SGHVS and CDR2 is FNYEAQ in the germline V gene. This CDR3 comprises 14 residues. CDR3 residues: CASSKSRHNEKLFF. For the CDR3, the DNA is TGTGCCAGCAGCAAAAGCAGACACAATGAAAAACTGTTTTTT.

The chain couples TRBV6-1 to TRBJ2-7; D not resolved. The CDR3 consists of 14 residues. CDR1 is MNHNS and CDR2 is SASEGT in the germline V gene. V was shortened by 5 bases and J by 4 bases, with 15 bases between the two germline ends. CDR3 amino acids: CASSSTFSEYEQYF. The CDR3 DNA reads TGTGCCAGCAGTTCAACATTTTCAGAGTACGAGCAGTACTTC.

This clone was seen a handful of times. This rearrangement joins TRBV6-2 or TRBV6-3 to TRBJ2-1; possible D gene TRBD2, 6 bases. CDR1 and CDR2 from the germline V gene are MNHEY and SVGEGT. V was pared by 0 bases and J by 3 bases, with 6 bases between. The CDR3 totals 14 residues. The CDR3 DNA follows: TGTGCCAGCAGTTACTCTAGCGGCTACAATGAGCAGTTCTTC. The encoded protein is CASSYSSGYNEQFF.

By proportion, this clone is medium-sized. The chain links TRBV6-1 to TRBJ2-3; unclear D gene. Germline CDR1 MNHNS, CDR2 SASEGT. Deletions cut 5 bases from V and 2 bases from J, with 14 bases between. This CDR3 contains 15 residues. CDR3 DNA: TGTGCCAGCAGTCCCCGGGTCACGGTCACAGATACGCAGTATTTT. This translates into CASSPRVTVTDTQYF.

The J gene is TRBJ2-3, the V gene TRBV10-3; 8 bases fit TRBD2. The CDR3 consists of 16 residues. Germline assignment: CDR1 ENHRY and CDR2 SYGVKD. V shed 10 bases and J 4 bases; nucleotides not matched to a gene: 16. CDR3 region: CATWEPSGSKADTQYF. The CDR3 DNA reads as TGTGCCACCTGGGAACCAAGCGGGAGTAAGGCAGATACGCAGTATTTT.

This clone came up a few times. This chain joins TRBV25-1 and TRBJ2-7; maybe TRBD2 (6 bases). The CDR3 runs 14 residues. The germline V gene encodes CDR1 MGHDK and CDR2 SYGVNS. The CDR3 nucleotides are TGTGTAAGCAGTGATCCGAACGGAGGGTCCGAGCAGTACTTC. Translating gives CVSSDPNGGSEQYF.

Concerning this clone: The junction departs from germline at one end; a sequencing error may be responsible. J is TRBJ2-6 and V is TRBV10-3, with TRBD1 matching over 7 bases. Germline V lookup: CDR1 ENHRY, CDR2 SYGVKD. The CDR3 totals 18 residues. The DNA for the CDR3 is TGTGCCATCAGTGAGGCCGGGAAAGGGGGCGCCGGGGCCAACGTCCCGAATTTC. Protein: CAISEAGKGGAGANVPNF.

This clone occurred a few times. CDR3 bases: TGTGCCAGCAGTGCCTTGTACGAGCAGTACTTC. Protein product: CASSALYEQYF. The rearrangement joins TRBV6-1 to TRBJ2-7, with D hard to call. Germline lookup yields CDR1 MNHNS and CDR2 SASEGT. The V end was cut by 4 bases, the J end by 4 bases, with 5 bases between. This CDR3 is 11 amino acids long.

A few counts support this clone. V gene TRBV28 combines with J gene TRBJ2-1; 10 bases are a match to TRBD2. The trim removed 6 bases at V and 5 bases at J, leaving 1 base unmatched. The CDR3 is made up of 13 amino acids. Germline loops: CDR1 MDHEN, CDR2 SYDVKM. CDR3 loop: CASRLAGDNEQFF. The DNA for the CDR3 is TGTGCCAGCAGGCTAGCGGGAGACAATGAGCAGTTCTTC.

This chain links TRBV7-8 with TRBJ2-3, with D perhaps TRBD1 (6 bases). The germline V gene has CDR1 SGHVS and CDR2 FQNEAQ. CDR3 size: 16 residues. Trimming took off 1 base at V and 1 base at J, with 12 bases between the two ends. The chain's CDR3 is CASSLGNHRGTDTQYF. The CDR3 DNA reads TGTGCCAGCAGCTTAGGGAATCACAGGGGCACAGATACGCAGTATTTT.

This clone was observed a few times. This chain links TRBV12-3 or TRBV12-4 with TRBJ2-7; D is unclear. Trimming shortened V by 1 base and J by 9 bases, and 16 bases separated the two germline ends. The CDR3 loop spans 14 amino acids. The CDR3, as DNA: TGTGCCAGCAGTTTAGGGGCGCCGTCCTCCCTGCAGTACTTC. This encodes CASSLGAPSSLQYF.

Only a few counts were recorded for this clone. The CDR3 DNA sequence: TGCGCCAGCAGTGGTGGGGTACAGTATGGCTACACCTTC. Amino acid sequence: CASSGGVQYGYTF. The rearrangement uses TRBV10-2 and TRBJ1-2; D is undetermined. The length of the CDR3 is 13 residues. Germline CDR1 reads WSHSY; CDR2 reads SAAADI. Trimming left V 4 bases short and J 5 bases short, with 11 bases between.

This clone was detected once. The chain employs TRBV5-1 and TRBJ1-6, with a weak D call TRBD1 (5 bases). The CDR3 is made up of 14 amino acids. Trimming pared 0 bases from V and 9 bases from J, leaving 10 bases between. CDR1 and CDR2 from the germline V gene are SGHRS and YFSETQ. The CDR3 reads CASSLGMTASPLHF. The CDR3 DNA reads as TGCGCCAGCAGCTTGGGAATGACAGCTTCACCCCTCCACTTT.

The chain joins TRBV11-1 to TRBJ2-1; possibly TRBD2 for D (5 bases). This CDR3 is 12 amino acids long. V gave up 4 bases and J gave up 10 bases, with 11 bases separating them. Germline values: CDR1 SGHAT, CDR2 FQDESV (reference sequence). CDR3 bases: TGTGCCAGCAGCTCCCAAAAGCGGGAGCAGTTCTTC. Translated: CASSSQKREQFF.

V usage is TRBV6-1 and J usage is TRBJ1-1, with D perhaps TRBD1 (5 bases). V was cut by 8 bases and J by 7 bases, with 17 bases left in between. The V gene's germline CDR1 is MNHNS and CDR2 SASEGT. The CDR3 loop spans 13 amino acids. The DNA of the CDR3 is TGTGCCAGCCTACTCCGGGGCTCCTTTGAAGCTTTCTTT. Protein sequence: CASLLRGSFEAFF.

By its share, this clone is medium-sized (0.01 to 0.1%). The chain couples TRBV20-1 to TRBJ1-6; the D is unclear. Germline values: CDR1 DFQATT, CDR2 SNEGSKA (reference sequence). The CDR3 sequence is 13 residues long. Trimming shortened V by 0 bases and J by 8 bases, and 8 bases separated the two germline ends. The CDR3 DNA follows: TGCAGTGCTAGAGAGGGGTTTTATTCACCCCTCCACTTT. The encoded protein is CSAREGFYSPLHF.

This clone was seen a handful of times. The genes are TRBV10-1 and TRBJ2-3, with D hard to call. V lost 3 bases, J lost 0 bases, and 7 bases lay in between. Germline V gene sequence: CDR1 WNHNN, CDR2 SYGVQD (reference sequence). The CDR3 consists of 14 residues. The DNA for the CDR3 is TGCGCCAGCAGTGAAGACACTAGCACAGATACGCAGTATTTT. Translating gives CASSEDTSTDTQYF.

This clone was seen at least ten times. The chain combines TRBV6-1 with TRBJ2-1; 12 positions match TRBD1. V lost 5 bases and J lost 8; bases outside the gene matches: 7. Germline assignment: CDR1 MNHNS and CDR2 SASEGT. This CDR3 has 15 residues. The CDR3 DNA sequence: TGTGCCAGCAGTTTCGGGGACAGGGGGCTCGATGAGCAGTTCTTC. This codes for CASSFGDRGLDEQFF.

The chain combines TRBV5-8 with TRBJ2-4, with D perhaps TRBD1 or TRBD2 (5 bases each). Trimming left V 0 bases short and J 8 bases short, with 12 bases between. Germline CDR1 reads SGHTS; CDR2 reads YDEGEE. This CDR3 is 14 amino acids long. In DNA, the CDR3 is TGTGCCAGCAGCTTGGACCCGGGGCAAGACATTCAGTACTTC. It is translated as CASSLDPGQDIQYF. The complete variable domain, with remaining parts taken from reference TRBV5-8 and TRBJ2-4, reads EAGVTQSPTHLIKTRGQQATLRCSPISGHTSVYWYQQALGLGLQFLLWYDEGEERNRGNFPPRFSGRQFPNYSSELNVNALELEDSALYLCASSLDPGQDIQYFGAGTRLSVL.

This clone was seen more than once but under ten times. A much larger clone lies one base from this, so it may be a read error. The chain carries TRBV10-3 and TRBJ2-3; D is perhaps TRBD1 or TRBD2 (5 bases each). CDR3 length: 12 residues. Trimming cost V 3 bases and J 8 bases, with 9 bases left between them. The germline V gene has CDR1 ENHRY and CDR2 SYGVKD. The CDR3, as DNA: TGTGCCATCAGTGACGGGGCAGGTACGCAGTATTTT. Protein sequence: CAISDGAGTQYF.

This clone turned up a few times. The CDR3 DNA reads as TGTGCCAGCAGTTACTTGCGGGGGGGCAGGGATACGCAGTATTTT. As protein: CASSYLRGGRDTQYF. The chain joins TRBV6-5 to TRBJ2-3; 9 bases match TRBD2. Germline CDR1 and CDR2: MNHEY and SVGAGI. Trimming at V came to 1 base and at J to 6 bases, leaving 5 bases not matched to a gene. The CDR3 spans 15 residues.

This chain links TRBV6-5 with TRBJ2-7, with D tentatively TRBD1 or TRBD2 (5 bases each). Germline CDR1 reads MNHEY; CDR2 reads SVGAGI. The ends were cut back, 3 bases at V and 5 bases at J, with 11 bases in the middle. The CDR3 contains 13 residues. In DNA form, the CDR3 reads TGTGCCAGCAGTTATCGAGGGGTTGACGAGCAGTACTTC. Encoded protein: CASSYRGVDEQYF.

The V and J genes are TRBV20-1 and TRBJ2-7; TRBD2 might be the D (6 bases). V was trimmed by 3 bases and J by 6 bases, leaving 18 bases between them. Germline values: CDR1 DFQATT, CDR2 SNEGSKA (reference sequence). The CDR3 is made up of 14 amino acids. The CDR3 region is CSARVRGWASEQYF. The CDR3 DNA reads TGCAGTGCTAGGGTCCGGGGGTGGGCGAGCGAGCAGTACTTC.